The present T cell receptor (beta chain) was sequenced within a study of T cells in Graves' hyperthyroidism and ophthalmopathy. CDR1 and CDR2 from the germline V gene are SNHLY and FYNNEI. The CDR3 extends over 15 amino acids. Germline trimming cut 5 bases from V and 6 bases from J; bases unmatched to any gene: 7. RNA transcripts were the template for amplifying TCR beta CDR3 regions. First-round RT-PCR with HTBI primers amplified the TCR CDR3 region. TCRdb independently ran MiXCR on the multiplex PCR reads; one entry per CDR3 protein. The table shows 300,000 to 450,000 distinct CDR3 sequences, with around 25% occurring only once.

The sequencing sample was made of blood. The sequence was obtained from a man over 45 with Graves' hyperthyroidism. This chain joins TRBV2 and TRBJ2-1, with 10 bases matching TRBD2. The CDR3 DNA follows: TGTGCCAGCAGTAGCACTAGCGGGATCCGCAATGAGCAGTTCTTC. This encodes CASSSTSGIRNEQFF.